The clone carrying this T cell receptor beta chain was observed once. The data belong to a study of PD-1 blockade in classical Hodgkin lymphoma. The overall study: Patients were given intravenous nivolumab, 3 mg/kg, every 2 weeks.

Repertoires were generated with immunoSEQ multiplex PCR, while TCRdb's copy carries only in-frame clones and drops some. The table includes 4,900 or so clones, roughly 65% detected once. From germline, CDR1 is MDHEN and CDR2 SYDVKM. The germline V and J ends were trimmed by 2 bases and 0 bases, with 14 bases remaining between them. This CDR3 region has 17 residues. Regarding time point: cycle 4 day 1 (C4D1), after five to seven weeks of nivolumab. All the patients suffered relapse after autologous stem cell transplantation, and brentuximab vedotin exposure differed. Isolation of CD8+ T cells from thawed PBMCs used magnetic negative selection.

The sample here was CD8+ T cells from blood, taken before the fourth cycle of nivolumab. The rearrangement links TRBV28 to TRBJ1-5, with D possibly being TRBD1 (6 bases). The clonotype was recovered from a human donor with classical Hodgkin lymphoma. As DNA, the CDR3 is TGTGCCAGCAGTTTAGGGGCGAGGACAGATAGCAATCAGCCCCAGCATTTT. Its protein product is CASSLGARTDSNQPQHF.